This T cell receptor beta chain was sequenced for a study of cytomegalovirus exposure and HLA in healthy donors. Regarding the study as a whole: Differences between HLA loci emerged in a later analysis of TCR association rates, with DRB1 most and HLA-C fewest.

Vbeta (60) and Jbeta (13) primers were used in the PCR. Profiled with immunoSEQ multiplex PCR; TCRdb holds only in-frame clones, not every one. The top ten clones hold approximately 6.7% of a sample with approximately 130,000 clones, around 85% of them seen once. Worth noting for this clone: Its antigen remains unknown.

The sequence came from a woman aged 25 to 39 in good health and CMV-seropositive. The sequencing input was PBMCs.

CDR3 amino acids: CASRGSGGSTDTQYF. In DNA form, the CDR3 reads TGTGCCAGCAGAGGATCGGGAGGGAGCACAGATACGCAGTATTTT. The rearrangement links TRBV28 to TRBJ2-3; 8 bases map to TRBD2. The CDR3 spans 15 residues. V gave up 6 bases and J gave up 0 bases; unmatched junction bases: 5. Germline values: CDR1 MDHEN, CDR2 SYDVKM.